These 8 T cell receptor beta chains were all obtained from the same sample, sequenced in a study of identical twins. TCRdb fed the 5' RACE reads into MiXCR, producing one record per CDR3 protein. The sample includes 470,000 or so distinct CDR3 sequences, approximately 24% of them seen just once. Separately, the same data were catalogued under a study of T cells expressing NK-cell markers.

The sequenced material came from CD4+ T cells sorted from blood. These receptors were taken from a young woman in good health.

This chain connects TRBV5-6 to TRBJ2-5; D uncertain. CDR1 is SGHDT and CDR2 is YYEEEE in the germline V gene. V was shortened by 0 bases and J by 7 bases, with 13 bases between the two germline ends. This CDR3 has 14 residues. The CDR3 coding sequence is TGTGCCAGCAGCTTGGTTGACACGCGAGGGACCCAGTACTTC. Translation gives CASSLVDTRGTQYF.

Remarks on this clonotype: A read error may produce the germline difference seen at one junction end. J is TRBJ1-5 and V is TRBV5-1; no clear D. The CDR3 runs to 15 residues. The germline CDR1 and CDR2 sequences are SGHRS and YFSETQ. CDR3 bases: TGCGCCAGCAGCTTGGATTTTTCGAGCAATCAGCCCCAGCTTTTT. It translates to CASSLDFSSNQPQLF. Full variable domain (outside the CDR3, taken from reference TRBV5-1 and TRBJ1-5): KAGVTQTPRYLIKTRGQQVTLSCSPISGHRSVSWYQQTPGQGLQFLFEYFSETQRNKGNFPGRFSGRQFSNSRSEMNVSTLELGDSALYLCASSLDFSSNQPQLFGDGTRLSIL.

This clonotype was picked up a small number of times. The chain recombines TRBV5-8 with TRBJ2-1; no firm D call. Germline V gene sequence: CDR1 SGHTS, CDR2 YDEGEE. Trimming removed 7 bases from V and 5 bases from J, with 7 bases in between. This CDR3 region has 11 residues. The CDR3 region is CASQVNNEQFF. Written as DNA, the CDR3 is TGTGCCAGCCAAGTCAACAATGAGCAGTTCTTC.

The chain carries TRBV3-1 and TRBJ2-5; D unresolved. CDR3 length: 12 residues. Germline V gene lookup returns CDR1 LGHDT and CDR2 YNNKEL (reference sequence). V lost 0 bases, J lost 7 bases, and 6 bases lay in between. For the CDR3, the DNA is TGTGCCAGCAGCCAAGATAGCTGGACCCAGTACTTC. Translating it yields CASSQDSWTQYF.

This rearrangement joins TRBV2 to TRBJ2-1, with a tentative D call TRBD1 (6 bases). Trimming cost V 0 bases and J 4 bases, with 13 bases left between them. The CDR3 is made up of 16 amino acids. Germline assignment: CDR1 SNHLY and CDR2 FYNNEI. The CDR3 region has the DNA TGTGCCAGCAGTGAAGCTTTCAGGGGTGCTTACAATGAGCAGTTCTTC. Its translation: CASSEAFRGAYNEQFF.

The J gene is TRBJ2-4, the V gene TRBV5-1; D perhaps matches TRBD2 (6 bases). Trimming removed 2 bases at V and 10 bases at J, with 13 bases between. Per the germline V gene, CDR1 is SGHRS and CDR2 is YFSETQ. The CDR3 runs to 13 residues. CDR3 in DNA: TGCGCCAGCAGCTTTGAGGGACTTAGGATTCAGTACTTC. Translated, it gives CASSFEGLRIQYF.

The chain combines TRBV3-1 with TRBJ2-1, with D unclear. V lost 1 base and J lost 0, with 7 bases in between. The germline V gene encodes CDR1 LGHDT and CDR2 YNNKEL (reference sequence). The CDR3 is made up of 15 amino acids. CDR3: CASSQGISSYNEQFF. The CDR3 DNA follows: TGTGCCAGCAGCCAAGGTATAAGCTCCTACAATGAGCAGTTCTTC.

This CDR3 is CAISGFGASTDTQYF. In DNA form, the CDR3 reads TGTGCCATCAGTGGCTTTGGGGCTAGCACAGATACGCAGTATTTT. The V and J genes are TRBV10-3 and TRBJ2-3, with D possibly being TRBD1 (5 bases). There are 15 residues in the CDR3. Germline lookup yields CDR1 ENHRY and CDR2 SYGVKD. V lost 4 bases, J lost 0 bases, and 11 bases lay in between.